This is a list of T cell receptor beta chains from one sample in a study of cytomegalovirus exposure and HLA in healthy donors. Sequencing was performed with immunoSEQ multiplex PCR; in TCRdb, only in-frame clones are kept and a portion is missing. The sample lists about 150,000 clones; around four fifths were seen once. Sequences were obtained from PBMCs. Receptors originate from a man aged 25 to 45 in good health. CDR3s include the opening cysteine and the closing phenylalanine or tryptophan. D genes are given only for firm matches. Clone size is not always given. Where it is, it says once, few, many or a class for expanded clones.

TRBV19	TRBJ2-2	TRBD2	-	TGTGCCAGTAGTCTGAGCCTGACTAGCGGGAGGACCGGGGAGCTGTTTTTT	CASSLSLTSGRTGELFF
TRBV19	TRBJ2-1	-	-	TGTGCCAGTAGTATCCCCCCGAATGAGCAGTTCTTC	CASSIPPNEQFF
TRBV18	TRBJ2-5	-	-	TGTGCCAGCTCACGAGCCCTGGTGGAGACCCAGTACTTC	CASSRALVETQYF
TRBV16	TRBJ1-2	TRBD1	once	TGTGCCAGCAGCCAATCGAGGGACAGGGTAGGGGGCTACACCTTC	CASSQSRDRVGGYTF
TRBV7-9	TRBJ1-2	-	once	TGTTCCAGCAGCTTAGGGGAGAAGGATGGCTACACCTTC	CSSSLGEKDGYTF
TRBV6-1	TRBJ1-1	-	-	TGTGCCAGCAGTGGCGGAAACACTGAAGCTTTCTTT	CASSGGNTEAFF
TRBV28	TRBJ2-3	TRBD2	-	TGTGCCAGCAGTACCTTACCCGTTAGCGGGAGAGGACTAAATACGCAGTATTTT	CASSTLPVSGRGLNTQYF
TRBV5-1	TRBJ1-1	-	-	TGCGCCAGCAGCTTTGGGTGGCCAGGCGAAATGAACACTGAAGCTTTCTTT	CASSFGWPGEMNTEAFF
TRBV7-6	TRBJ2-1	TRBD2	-	TGTGCCAGCAGCTTAACTAGCGGGAGTTTAAATGAGCAGTTCTTC	CASSLTSGSLNEQFF
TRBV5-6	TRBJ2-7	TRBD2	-	TGTGCCAGCAGCTTGCCCAGACTAGCGGGAGGGCCTCCGGACGAGCAGTACTTC	CASSLPRLAGGPPDEQYF
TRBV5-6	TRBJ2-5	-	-	TGTGCCAGCAGCTCGAGAGAGACCCAGTACTTC	CASSSRETQYF
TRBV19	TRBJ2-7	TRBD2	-	TGTGCCAGTAGTATAGATGGGACTAGCGGGAGTCGCTACGAGCAGTACTTC	CASSIDGTSGSRYEQYF
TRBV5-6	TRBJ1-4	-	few	TGTGCCAGCAGCTTGGATGTAAATGAAAAACTGTTTTTT	CASSLDVNEKLFF
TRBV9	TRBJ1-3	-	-	TGTGCCAGCAGCGTTCTGGGCTCCCTCTCTGGAAACACCATATATTTT	CASSVLGSLSGNTIYF
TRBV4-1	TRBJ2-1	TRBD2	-	TGCGCCAGCAGCCAACATAGACTAGCCGCGTCCTACAATGAGCAGTTCTTC	CASSQHRLAASYNEQFF
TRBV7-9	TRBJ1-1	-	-	TGTTCCAGCAGCTTTAGGGGGATGAACACTGAAGCTTTCTTT	CSSSFRGMNTEAFF
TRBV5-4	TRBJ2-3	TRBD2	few	TGTGCCAGCAGCTTGAGTCGGGAGGGTGCAGATACGCAGTATTTT	CASSLSREGADTQYF
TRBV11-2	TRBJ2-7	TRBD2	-	TGTGCCAGCAGCTCGGGACTAGCGCTTTACGAGCAGTACTTC	CASSSGLALYEQYF
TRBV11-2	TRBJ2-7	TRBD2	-	TGTGCCAGCAGCACCGGGACTAGCGGGAGACTTTACGAGCAGTACTTC	CASSTGTSGRLYEQYF
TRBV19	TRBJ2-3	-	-	TGTGCCAGTTCTGGTATAAGCGGATCCACAGATACGCAGTATTTT	CASSGISGSTDTQYF